The source of this T cell receptor beta chain is a study of breast tumors, draining lymph nodes, adjacent tissues (dated by TCRdb to the mid-2010s). In terms of the full investigation: TCR beta repertoires were compared across tumor, adjacent nontumor tissue and axillary lymph nodes obtained from breast cancer patients. In human breast cancer, the study set out to assess how tumor, surrounding tissue and draining lymph node repertoires relate to one another and whether T cells might be exchanged between them. Study-wide conclusions, independent of this receptor: The data were considered consistent with the idea that most tumor T cells come from the lymph node and then expand in tumor tissue. Tumors showed preferential V and J gene usage, and their T-cell repertoire diversity fell below that of lymph nodes yet above that of nontumor tissue. The study presented the conclusion that tumor T cells originate in lymph nodes as consistent with a hypothesis, not as something directly demonstrated. The similarity between tumor and nontumor tissue repertoires was significantly greater in luminal-like breast cancer than in basal-like breast cancer.

The data were produced on an Illumina HiSeq 2000. Multiplex PCR amplification was used to generate the TCR beta chain libraries. The amplified TCR beta chain products were analyzed by high-throughput sequencing. TCRdb handled the public reads itself, with Q25 trimming in fastp and clone calling in MiXCR, and kept productive beta chains. Each entry merges the rows of one CDR3 protein and shows their most common DNA and genes. The sample data list over 250,000 distinct CDR3 sequences, and over 30% of these were observed just once. The top ten constitute more than 0.85% of the sample. This clonotype was seen ten or more times. Its specific antigen is unknown. The record has no base qualities; no much larger clone is one base away. Lymph node samples came from the axillary draining lymph nodes of breast cancer patients. CDR1 and CDR2, looked up from the germline V gene (reference sequence), are MNHNY and SVGAGI. The germline ends are 6 bases apart after V is trimmed by 0 bases and J by 1 base. There are 15 amino acids in the CDR3, from cysteine to phenylalanine inclusive. Only the CDR3 DNA stays, 45 bases, in frame from base 1.

Here the chain combines TRBV6-6 and TRBJ2-2; a tentative D match to TRBD2 spans 5 bases. Sequences were obtained from axillary lymph node tissue. The TCR comes from a female donor with breast cancer. Some clones in this sample may be carry-over from other donors' samples. Read as DNA, the sequence is TGTGCCAGCAGTTACTCCGGGGTGAACACCGGGGAGCTGTTTTTT. Its amino acids are CASSYSGVNTGELFF.